Here is one TCR beta chain with its context. The data were taken from a study of blood T cell repertoires in COVID-19. Measured with immunoSEQ multiplex PCR; TCRdb has only the in-frame clones, and not every one. In the table there are about 100,000 clones, more than 75% of which are singletons. There are 17 residues in the CDR3. With 0 bases removed from V and 5 bases from J, the gap between germline ends came to 18 bases. Germline CDR1 and CDR2: SGHDT and YYEEEE. This TCR came from a woman in her twenties or thirties with acute or convalescent COVID-19. This chain uses TRBV5-6 with TRBJ2-1; the D gene is possibly TRBD2 (5 bases). The source material was peripheral blood. CDR3 in amino acids: CASSLVTSIVIHNEQFF. The CDR3 bases are TGTGCCAGCAGCTTGGTCACTAGTATTGTCATCCACAATGAGCAGTTCTTC.